The present TCR beta chain was sequenced within a study of cytomegalovirus exposure and HLA in healthy donors. Notes on the study in general: Researchers counted 150 to 200 TCR beta chains as cytomegalovirus-associated. Later on, a genetic analysis was performed. It linked a missense variant in DCLRE1C with V- and J-gene trimming of TCR beta.

A word on this clone: Its matching antigen is unknown.

The PCR employed 60 Vbeta primers together with 13 Jbeta primers. The data were produced by immunoSEQ multiplex PCR, yet TCRdb's version contains in-frame clones alone and is incomplete. The table records 100,000 to 150,000 clones, 80% of them present only once. This CDR3 is built from 17 residues. From germline, CDR1 is SEHNR and CDR2 FQNEAQ (reference sequence). The J segment lost 7 bases and the V segment lost 5 bases, leaving 16 bases of the junction unmatched. This sequence originates from a man aged 25 to 40 in good health and CMV-seropositive. The material sequenced was PBMCs. V usage is TRBV7-9 and J usage is TRBJ1-1; 10 bases agree with TRBD1. The DNA of the CDR3 is TGTGCCAGCAGCCACCAGGGACCTGACAGGGGGCGCCGTGAAGCTTTCTTT. It translates to CASSHQGPDRGRREAFF.